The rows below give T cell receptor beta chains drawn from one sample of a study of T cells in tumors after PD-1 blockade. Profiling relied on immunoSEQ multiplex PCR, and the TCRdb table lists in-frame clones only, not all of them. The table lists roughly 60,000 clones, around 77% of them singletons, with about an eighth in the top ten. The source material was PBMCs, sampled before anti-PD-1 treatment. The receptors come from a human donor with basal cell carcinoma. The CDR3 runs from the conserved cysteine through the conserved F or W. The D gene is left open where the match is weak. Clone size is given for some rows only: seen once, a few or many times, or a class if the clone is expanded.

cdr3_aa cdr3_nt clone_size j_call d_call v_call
CASSLGPGGIYGYTF TGTGCCAGCAGCTTAGGTCCAGGGGGCATCTATGGCTACACCTTC few TRBJ1-2 TRBD1 TRBV7-2
CASSLGTGYGYTF TGCGCCAGCAGCCTAGGGACAGGCTATGGCTACACCTTC - TRBJ1-2 TRBD1 TRBV5-1
CASSMRGSSNQPQHF TGTGCCAGTAGTATGAGGGGGTCCAGCAATCAGCCCCAGCATTTT - TRBJ1-5 - TRBV19
CASSLSGWGTEAFF TGTGCCAGCAGCTTATCAGGGTGGGGCACTGAAGCTTTCTTT - TRBJ1-1 - TRBV5-4
CASSPDGRANEKLFF TGTGCCAGCAGCCCCGATGGGCGGGCGAATGAAAAACTGTTTTTT few TRBJ1-4 - TRBV7-2
CASSLGQVKNQPQHF TGTGCCAGCAGCTTGGGACAGGTGAAAAATCAGCCCCAGCATTTT - TRBJ1-5 - TRBV5-5
CASSASWGPLMNTEAFF TGTGCCAGCAGCGCGAGCTGGGGTCCCCTTATGAACACTGAAGCTTTCTTT - TRBJ1-1 - TRBV9
CASSLGLAGELFF TGTGCCAGCAGCTTAGGGCTAGCCGGGGAGCTGTTTTTT - TRBJ2-2 - TRBV7-3
CASSSRGRDGYTF TGTGCCAGCAGCTCCAGGGGGCGTGATGGCTACACCTTC - TRBJ1-2 TRBD1 TRBV7-8
CASSRLGGALGTDTQYF TGCGCCAGCAGCCGCCTTGGGGGGGCCCTGGGCACAGATACGCAGTATTTT few TRBJ2-3 - TRBV4-1
CASSSIGYTDTQYF TGTGCCAGCAGCAGCATCGGATACACAGATACGCAGTATTTT - TRBJ2-3 - TRBV7-9
CASSYQGSSPLHF TGTGCCAGCAGTTACCAGGGGTCTTCACCCCTCCACTTT - TRBJ1-6 - TRBV6-5
CASSTEHTGELFF TGTGCCAGCAGTACCGAGCACACCGGGGAGCTGTTTTTT - TRBJ2-2 - TRBV6-4
CASSVYDRVGNYGYTF TGTGCCAGCAGCGTATACGACAGGGTGGGTAACTATGGCTACACCTTC - TRBJ1-2 TRBD1 TRBV9
CASSSRRGANSPLHF TGTGCCAGCAGTTCACGGAGGGGGGCGAATTCACCCCTCCACTTT - TRBJ1-6 - TRBV6-2/TRBV6-3
CASSVELRPDNYGYTF TGTGCCAGCAGCGTAGAATTGCGACCCGATAACTATGGCTACACCTTC - TRBJ1-2 - TRBV9
CSAVTGNYGYTF TGCAGCGCAGTCACAGGAAACTATGGCTACACCTTC - TRBJ1-2 - TRBV29-1
CASSWRTGGNYGYTF TGCGCCAGCAGCTGGCGGACAGGGGGCAACTATGGCTACACCTTC few TRBJ1-2 TRBD1 TRBV5-1
CAISERGVSQGSNQPQHF TGTGCCATCAGTGAGAGGGGGGTGAGTCAGGGTAGCAATCAGCCCCAGCATTTT - TRBJ1-5 - TRBV10-3
CASSDQGVTEKLFF TGTGCCAGCAGTGACCAGGGGGTGACTGAAAAACTGTTTTTT - TRBJ1-4 TRBD1 TRBV2
CASSSNRAGGYNEQFF TGTGCCAGCAGCTCGAATAGAGCGGGGGGTTACAATGAGCAGTTCTTC - TRBJ2-1 TRBD2 TRBV7-9
CASSLAGGPNTGELFF TGCGCCAGCAGCCTAGCGGGGGGGCCGAACACCGGGGAGCTGTTTTTT - TRBJ2-2 TRBD2 TRBV5-1
CASSYSRTGDWAFF TGTGCCAGCAGTTACTCAAGGACAGGGGATTGGGCTTTCTTT few TRBJ1-1 TRBD1 TRBV6-5
CASGPFMNTEAFF TGTGCTAGTGGTCCCTTTATGAACACTGAAGCTTTCTTT - TRBJ1-1 - TRBV12-5
CASSVDGVNTEAFF TGTGCCAGCAGCGTAGATGGGGTGAACACTGAAGCTTTCTTT - TRBJ1-1 - TRBV9
CASSSPGRLYGYTF TGTGCCAGTAGTTCGCCGGGACGGCTCTATGGCTACACCTTC - TRBJ1-2 - TRBV19
CASSRDPSGGANTQYF TGTGCCAGCAGCCGAGACCCTAGCGGGGGGGCTAATACGCAGTATTTT - TRBJ2-3 TRBD2 TRBV9
CASSLVQGAIGNTEAFF TGCGCCAGCAGCTTGGTGCAGGGGGCAATTGGGAACACTGAAGCTTTCTTT few TRBJ1-1 TRBD1 TRBV5-1
CASSSLRTGYKDTQYF TGTGCCAGCAGTTCACTAAGGACAGGGTATAAAGATACGCAGTATTTT - TRBJ2-3 TRBD1 TRBV28